This TCR beta chain was captured in a study of T cell responses to AZD1222 COVID-19 vaccine. Points from the study as a whole: It should be noted that donors were predominantly white British and more often female, and clonal diversity was possibly underestimated. Epitopes outside B.1.351 and B.1.1.7 mutated regions reportedly drew nearly half of spike TCRs. Spike was spanned by vaccine-associated CD4 TCRs, which were dominant at 160-218 and 743-854.

Here immunoSEQ multiplex PCR was the method, and the copy in TCRdb shows in-frame clones only, minus some. The table shows about 140,000 clones, with around nine tenths occurring only once. On this clone: Its antigen remains unknown.

Source: peripheral blood, taken 28 days after the second AZD1222 dose. This TCR derives from an adult who received the AZD1222 COVID-19 vaccine.

The CDR3 nucleotides read TGTGCCAGCAGCTTAGGACAGGGCTGGGGGCGGAGGCCGTACTTC. Amino acids: CASSLGQGWGRRPYF. The rearrangement links TRBV11-2 to TRBJ2-4; 7 nucleotides match TRBD1. J gave up 15 bases and V 1 base, and 15 bases lay outside the gene matches. The length of the CDR3 is 15 residues. Germline CDR1 reads SGHAT; CDR2 reads FQNNGV. The full variable domain, with the rest looked up from reference TRBV11-2 and TRBJ2-4, is EAGVAQSPRYKIIEKRQSVAFWCNPISGHATLYWYQQILGQGPKLLIQFQNNGVVDDSQLPKDRFSAERLKGVDSTLKIQPAKLEDSAVYLCASSLGQGWGRRPYFGAGTRLSVL.